This is a list of T cell receptor beta chains from one sample in a study of CD8+CD57+ T cells in acquired aplastic anemia. Using its own MiXCR run on the reads, TCRdb lists one record per CDR3 protein. The sample yields about 180,000 distinct CDR3 sequences, 40% to 55% seen once. The sequenced sample was sorted CD4+, CD8+, or CD8+CD57+ T cells (not recorded which) from PBMCs. Receptors originate from a human donor with aplastic anemia. CDR3s include the opening cysteine and the closing phenylalanine or tryptophan. The D gene is left open where the match is weak. Some rows have no size entry. The others give once, few or many, or a class for an expanded clone.

cdr3_length: 18
j_call: TRBJ2-6
clone_size: many
d_call: NA
v_call: TRBV9
cdr3_aa: CASSAIPFAFSGANVLTF
cdr3_nt: TGTGCCAGCAGTGCTATACCTTTTGCCTTCTCTGGGGCCAACGTCCTGACTTTC

cdr3_length: 13
j_call: TRBJ2-7
clone_size: NA
d_call: NA
v_call: TRBV10-3
cdr3_aa: CAISEGRFEEQYF
cdr3_nt: TGTGCCATCAGTGAGGGCAGGTTTGAGGAGCAGTACTTC

cdr3_length: 14
j_call: TRBJ1-1
clone_size: many
d_call: TRBD1
v_call: TRBV5-1
cdr3_aa: CASSSGTGLAEAFF
cdr3_nt: TGCGCCAGCAGCTCCGGGACAGGTCTCGCTGAAGCTTTCTTT

cdr3_length: 15
j_call: TRBJ1-4
clone_size: many
d_call: NA
v_call: TRBV5-1
cdr3_aa: CASSRTAWGDEKLFF
cdr3_nt: TGCGCCAGCAGCCGGACAGCTTGGGGAGATGAAAAACTGTTTTTT

cdr3_length: 19
j_call: TRBJ1-1
clone_size: NA
d_call: TRBD1
v_call: TRBV7-3
cdr3_aa: CASSLKGDGYRGLNTEAFF
cdr3_nt: TGTGCCAGCAGCTTAAAAGGTGATGGGTACAGGGGACTGAACACTGAAGCTTTCTTT

cdr3_length: 11
j_call: TRBJ2-2
clone_size: many
d_call: NA
v_call: TRBV6-5
cdr3_aa: CASSEIGELFF
cdr3_nt: TGTGCCAGCAGTGAGATCGGGGAGCTGTTTTTT

cdr3_length: 15
j_call: TRBJ2-5
clone_size: NA
d_call: NA
v_call: TRBV2
cdr3_aa: CASSGGGGEMETQYF
cdr3_nt: TGTGCCAGCAGCGGAGGCGGAGGGGAGATGGAGACCCAGTACTTC

cdr3_length: 13
j_call: TRBJ1-6
clone_size: NA
d_call: NA
v_call: TRBV5-1
cdr3_aa: CASSLDDIGELHF
cdr3_nt: TGCGCCAGCAGCTTGGATGACATAGGAGAACTCCACTTT

cdr3_length: 17
j_call: TRBJ2-7
clone_size: once
d_call: TRBD1
v_call: TRBV7-8
cdr3_aa: CASSLVGAGTGKYEQYF
cdr3_nt: TGTGCCAGCAGCTTAGTGGGGGCCGGGACAGGGAAGTACGAGCAGTACTTC

cdr3_length: 14
j_call: TRBJ2-5
clone_size: NA
d_call: NA
v_call: TRBV2
cdr3_aa: CASSESLGEETQYF
cdr3_nt: TGTGCCAGCAGTGAAAGTCTGGGGGAAGAGACCCAGTACTTC

cdr3_length: 14
j_call: TRBJ2-7
clone_size: NA
d_call: TRBD1
v_call: TRBV7-6
cdr3_aa: CASSSRTGPYEQYF
cdr3_nt: TGTGCCAGCAGCTCTCGGACAGGGCCCTACGAGCAGTACTTC

cdr3_length: 12
j_call: TRBJ2-7
clone_size: many
d_call: TRBD1
v_call: TRBV20-1
cdr3_aa: CSAHGQGDEQYF
cdr3_nt: TGCAGTGCTCACGGACAGGGGGACGAGCAGTACTTC

cdr3_length: 14
j_call: TRBJ1-5
clone_size: NA
d_call: NA
v_call: TRBV10-3
cdr3_aa: CAISQGESNQPQHF
cdr3_nt: TGTGCCATCAGTCAGGGAGAGAGCAATCAGCCCCAGCATTTT

cdr3_length: 11
j_call: TRBJ2-3
clone_size: many
d_call: NA
v_call: TRBV5-5
cdr3_aa: CASSLGATQYF
cdr3_nt: TGTGCCAGCAGCTTGGGTGCTACGCAGTATTTT

cdr3_length: 14
j_call: TRBJ1-1
clone_size: few
d_call: NA
v_call: TRBV25-1
cdr3_aa: CASSDPAGPTEAFF
cdr3_nt: TGTGCCAGCAGTGATCCCGCAGGACCTACTGAAGCTTTCTTT

cdr3_length: 13
j_call: TRBJ1-2
clone_size: many
d_call: TRBD1
v_call: TRBV5-1
cdr3_aa: CASSEGQSYGYTF
cdr3_nt: TGCGCCAGCAGCGAGGGACAGAGCTATGGCTACACCTTC

cdr3_length: 13
j_call: TRBJ1-1
clone_size: NA
d_call: TRBD1
v_call: TRBV15
cdr3_aa: CATTTGVRTEAFF
cdr3_nt: TGTGCCACAACGACAGGGGTAAGGACTGAAGCTTTCTTT

cdr3_length: 13
j_call: TRBJ2-7
clone_size: NA
d_call: TRBD2
v_call: TRBV5-5
cdr3_aa: CASSKRGASEQYF
cdr3_nt: TGTGCCAGCAGCAAGCGGGGGGCGAGTGAGCAGTACTTC

cdr3_length: 14
j_call: TRBJ1-2
clone_size: many
d_call: NA
v_call: TRBV24-1
cdr3_aa: CATSGRGMDYGYTF
cdr3_nt: TGTGCCACCAGTGGACGGGGAATGGACTATGGCTACACCTTC

cdr3_length: 14
j_call: TRBJ2-7
clone_size: NA
d_call: NA
v_call: TRBV11-1
cdr3_aa: CASSLGSGVYEQYF
cdr3_nt: TGTGCCAGCAGCTTAGGCTCAGGGGTCTACGAGCAGTACTTC

cdr3_length: 14
j_call: TRBJ2-5
clone_size: NA
d_call: NA
v_call: TRBV25-1
cdr3_aa: CASSGHYNQETQYF
cdr3_nt: TGTGCCAGCAGTGGACATTATAACCAAGAGACCCAGTACTTC

cdr3_length: 15
j_call: TRBJ1-6
clone_size: NA
d_call: TRBD1
v_call: TRBV20-1
cdr3_aa: CSARTPGQGASPLHF
cdr3_nt: TGCAGTGCTAGAACCCCGGGACAGGGGGCTTCACCCCTCCACTTT

cdr3_length: 16
j_call: TRBJ2-3
clone_size: many
d_call: TRBD2
v_call: TRBV9
cdr3_aa: CASSVGTSVATDTQYF
cdr3_nt: TGTGCCAGCAGCGTTGGGACTAGCGTTGCAACAGATACGCAGTATTTT

cdr3_length: 11
j_call: TRBJ2-7
clone_size: NA
d_call: TRBD1
v_call: TRBV10-3
cdr3_aa: CASAQGYEQYF
cdr3_nt: TGTGCCTCAGCACAGGGGTACGAGCAGTACTTC

cdr3_length: 12
j_call: TRBJ2-2
clone_size: many
d_call: NA
v_call: TRBV20-1
cdr3_aa: CSAGGGAGELFF
cdr3_nt: TGCAGTGCTGGAGGGGGGGCCGGGGAGCTGTTTTTT

cdr3_length: 11
j_call: TRBJ1-2
clone_size: many
d_call: NA
v_call: TRBV6-1
cdr3_aa: CASRSGAGDTF
cdr3_nt: TGTGCCAGCCGGTCAGGGGCCGGGGACACCTTC

cdr3_length: 15
j_call: TRBJ2-7
clone_size: NA
d_call: NA
v_call: TRBV7-9
cdr3_aa: CASSLGLAMNHEQYF
cdr3_nt: TGTGCCAGCAGCTTAGGGCTAGCAATGAACCACGAGCAGTACTTC

cdr3_length: 15
j_call: TRBJ1-2
clone_size: NA
d_call: NA
v_call: TRBV18
cdr3_aa: CASSPGWQGVLGYTF
cdr3_nt: TGTGCCAGCTCACCAGGCTGGCAGGGAGTTTTGGGCTACACCTTC

cdr3_length: 13
j_call: TRBJ2-7
clone_size: NA
d_call: TRBD1
v_call: TRBV20-1
cdr3_aa: CSAGGTGWHEQYF
cdr3_nt: TGCAGTGCGGGAGGGACAGGGTGGCACGAGCAGTACTTC

cdr3_length: 15
j_call: TRBJ2-5
clone_size: once
d_call: TRBD2
v_call: TRBV15
cdr3_aa: CATSRGGGDQETQYF
cdr3_nt: TGTGCCACCAGCAGGGGCGGGGGGGACCAAGAGACCCAGTACTTC

cdr3_length: 15
j_call: TRBJ1-2
clone_size: many
d_call: TRBD1
v_call: TRBV3-1
cdr3_aa: CASSQVGQGAKGYTF
cdr3_nt: TGTGCCAGCAGCCAAGTTGGTCAGGGGGCGAAGGGCTACACCTTC

cdr3_length: 12
j_call: TRBJ1-1
clone_size: many
d_call: NA
v_call: TRBV7-9
cdr3_aa: CASSPLRSEAFF
cdr3_nt: TGTGCCAGCAGCCCGCTCAGGTCCGAAGCTTTCTTT

cdr3_length: 16
j_call: TRBJ2-3
clone_size: NA
d_call: NA
v_call: TRBV11-2
cdr3_aa: CASSSPPDRGGDTQYF
cdr3_nt: TGTGCCAGCAGCTCTCCCCCCGATAGGGGTGGCGATACGCAGTATTTT

cdr3_length: 15
j_call: TRBJ2-5
clone_size: many
d_call: NA
v_call: TRBV9
cdr3_aa: CASSASLGSMETQYF
cdr3_nt: TGTGCCAGCAGCGCCTCATTAGGGTCGATGGAGACCCAGTACTTC

cdr3_length: 15
j_call: TRBJ1-2
clone_size: many
d_call: TRBD1
v_call: TRBV19
cdr3_aa: CASRRPGTERYGYTF
cdr3_nt: TGTGCCAGTAGGCGACCCGGGACAGAAAGATATGGCTACACCTTC

cdr3_length: 14
j_call: TRBJ2-5
clone_size: NA
d_call: TRBD2
v_call: TRBV2
cdr3_aa: CASRQAGLGETQYF
cdr3_nt: TGTGCCAGCAGGCAGGCGGGACTAGGAGAGACCCAGTACTTC

cdr3_length: 13
j_call: TRBJ2-1
clone_size: NA
d_call: NA
v_call: TRBV2
cdr3_aa: CASSEARGNEQFF
cdr3_nt: TGTGCCAGCAGTGAAGCCCGGGGGAATGAGCAGTTCTTC

cdr3_length: 11
j_call: TRBJ2-7
clone_size: many
d_call: NA
v_call: TRBV20-1
cdr3_aa: CSASKLYEQYF
cdr3_nt: TGCAGTGCTAGTAAGTTATACGAGCAGTACTTC

cdr3_length: 13
j_call: TRBJ2-2
clone_size: NA
d_call: NA
v_call: TRBV24-1
cdr3_aa: CATKGSNTGELFF
cdr3_nt: TGTGCCACCAAGGGATCGAACACCGGGGAGCTGTTTTTT

cdr3_length: 14
j_call: TRBJ1-1
clone_size: many
d_call: NA
v_call: TRBV5-4
cdr3_aa: CASSLGRVNTEAFF
cdr3_nt: TGTGCCAGCAGCTTGGGCAGGGTGAACACTGAAGCTTTCTTT

cdr3_length: 14
j_call: TRBJ1-2
clone_size: NA
d_call: NA
v_call: TRBV2
cdr3_aa: CASLREGMSYGYTF
cdr3_nt: TGTGCCAGTCTTAGGGAGGGGATGAGCTATGGCTACACCTTC

cdr3_length: 14
j_call: TRBJ1-6
clone_size: many
d_call: NA
v_call: TRBV6-2/TRBV6-3
cdr3_aa: CASSYGGPVLSLHF
cdr3_nt: TGTGCCAGCAGTTACGGGGGACCGGTTCTATCCCTCCACTTT

cdr3_length: 16
j_call: TRBJ2-1
clone_size: many
d_call: TRBD2
v_call: TRBV9
cdr3_aa: CASSVRAGGPYNEQFF
cdr3_nt: TGTGCCAGCAGCGTACGGGCGGGGGGTCCCTACAATGAGCAGTTCTTC

cdr3_length: 12
j_call: TRBJ1-2
clone_size: NA
d_call: TRBD1
v_call: TRBV29-1
cdr3_aa: CSTSGTGSYYTF
cdr3_nt: TGCAGCACCTCCGGGACAGGGTCCTACTACACCTTC

cdr3_length: 16
j_call: TRBJ2-4
clone_size: few
d_call: TRBD1
v_call: TRBV25-1
cdr3_aa: CASSGHTGGGKNIQYF
cdr3_nt: TGTGCCAGCAGTGGGCACACAGGGGGAGGCAAAAACATTCAGTACTTC

cdr3_length: 13
j_call: TRBJ1-2
clone_size: many
d_call: NA
v_call: TRBV19
cdr3_aa: CASSIKGPTGYTF
cdr3_nt: TGTGCCAGTAGTATCAAGGGTCCGACCGGCTACACCTTC

cdr3_length: 16
j_call: TRBJ2-1
clone_size: NA
d_call: TRBD2
v_call: TRBV24-1
cdr3_aa: CATSDPHSGGFNEQFF
cdr3_nt: TGTGCCACCAGTGACCCTCATAGCGGGGGGTTCAATGAGCAGTTCTTC

cdr3_length: 15
j_call: TRBJ2-5
clone_size: NA
d_call: TRBD2
v_call: TRBV20-1
cdr3_aa: CSARRLAGVQETQYF
cdr3_nt: TGCAGTGCCAGACGACTAGCGGGGGTCCAAGAGACCCAGTACTTC

cdr3_length: 11
j_call: TRBJ1-4
clone_size: once
d_call: NA
v_call: TRBV24-1
cdr3_aa: CATQANEKLFF
cdr3_nt: TGTGCCACCCAAGCTAATGAAAAACTGTTTTTT

cdr3_length: 17
j_call: TRBJ2-1
clone_size: many
d_call: NA
v_call: TRBV7-9
cdr3_aa: CASTPARRGSSYNEQFF
cdr3_nt: TGTGCCAGCACCCCGGCCCGCAGGGGTAGCTCCTACAATGAGCAGTTCTTC

cdr3_length: 11
j_call: TRBJ2-7
clone_size: NA
d_call: NA
v_call: TRBV10-3
cdr3_aa: CASTSYYEQYF
cdr3_nt: TGTGCCTCGACGAGCTACTACGAGCAGTACTTC

cdr3_length: 15
j_call: TRBJ1-1
clone_size: NA
d_call: NA
v_call: TRBV7-2
cdr3_aa: CASSLVGVRNTEAFF
cdr3_nt: TGTGCCAGCAGCTTAGTTGGCGTACGGAACACTGAAGCTTTCTTT

cdr3_length: 14
j_call: TRBJ2-1
clone_size: NA
d_call: NA
v_call: TRBV10-3
cdr3_aa: CAGAGGKSYNEQFF
cdr3_nt: TGTGCCGGGGCAGGGGGGAAGTCCTACAATGAGCAGTTCTTC

cdr3_length: 15
j_call: TRBJ1-2
clone_size: NA
d_call: NA
v_call: TRBV19
cdr3_aa: CASSIVPGKNYGYTF
cdr3_nt: TGTGCCAGTAGTATAGTACCAGGAAAAAACTATGGCTACACCTTC

cdr3_length: 17
j_call: TRBJ2-7
clone_size: NA
d_call: TRBD2
v_call: TRBV15
cdr3_aa: CATSRDWAGGPAYEQYF
cdr3_nt: TGTGCCACCAGCAGAGATTGGGCGGGAGGGCCGGCCTACGAGCAGTACTTC

cdr3_length: 15
j_call: TRBJ2-7
clone_size: NA
d_call: TRBD1
v_call: TRBV10-3
cdr3_aa: CAISESAGGTYEQYF
cdr3_nt: TGTGCCATCAGTGAGTCCGCAGGGGGCACATACGAGCAGTACTTC

cdr3_length: 14
j_call: TRBJ1-5
clone_size: NA
d_call: TRBD1
v_call: TRBV2
cdr3_aa: CASSTDREHQPQHF
cdr3_nt: TGTGCCAGCAGTACAGACAGGGAACATCAGCCCCAGCATTTT

cdr3_length: 13
j_call: TRBJ2-7
clone_size: NA
d_call: NA
v_call: TRBV10-3
cdr3_aa: CASSQGPSYEQYF
cdr3_nt: TGTGCCAGCAGTCAAGGACCGTCCTACGAGCAGTACTTC

cdr3_length: 17
j_call: TRBJ1-2
clone_size: NA
d_call: NA
v_call: TRBV12-3/TRBV12-4
cdr3_aa: CASSFGLAGGPRYGYTF
cdr3_nt: TGTGCCAGCAGTTTCGGGCTAGCGGGGGGGCCGCGCTATGGCTACACCTTC

cdr3_length: 8
j_call: TRBJ1-2
clone_size: few
d_call: NA
v_call: TRBV20-1
cdr3_aa: CSVPGYTF
cdr3_nt: TGCAGTGTCCCTGGCTACACCTTC